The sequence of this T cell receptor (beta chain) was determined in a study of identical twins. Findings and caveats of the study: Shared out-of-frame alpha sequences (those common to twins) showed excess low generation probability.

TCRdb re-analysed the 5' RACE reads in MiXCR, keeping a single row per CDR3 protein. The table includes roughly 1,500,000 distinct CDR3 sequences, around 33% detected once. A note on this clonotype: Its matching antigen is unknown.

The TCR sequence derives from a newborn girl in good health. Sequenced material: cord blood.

Here the CDR3 DNA reads TGCAGTGCTTTGACAGCCCGAGCTTACCAAGAGACCCAGTACTTC. It encodes CSALTARAYQETQYF. This rearrangement joins TRBV20-1 to TRBJ2-5; maybe TRBD1 (5 bases). V shed 5 bases and J shed 0 bases, with 16 bases lying between them. The CDR3 is made up of 15 amino acids. Germline loops: CDR1 DFQATT, CDR2 SNEGSKA (reference sequence).